This section outlines one T cell receptor beta chain sequence together with its context. The antigen is undetermined. Looked up from germline, CDR1 is SGHRS and CDR2 is YFSETQ. V trimming: 0 bases; J trimming: 6 bases; junction bases outside the gene matches: 15. This CDR3 has 18 amino acids. Amplification of TCR alpha and beta CDR3 regions from RNA used iRepertoire nested multiplex PCR. TCRdb re-derived calls from the multiplex PCR reads in MiXCR, one entry per CDR3 protein. The sample has some 190,000 distinct CDR3 sequences; more than 25% are singletons. This sample is part of a study of glioma-infiltrating T cells. Study results and limitations: Tissue-blood divergence was below expectation in non-neoplastic patients, above in gliomas.

The origin of this receptor is a human donor with low-grade glioma or glioblastoma, undergoing nonglioma brain surgery, or in good health (not recorded which). The J gene is TRBJ2-1, the V gene TRBV5-1; TRBD2 matches at 7 bases. The sample comprised glioma tissue, nonneoplastic brain tissue, or PBMCs (not recorded which). The CDR3 DNA reads as TGCGCCAGCAGCTTGGAGTCTTACAAGCGGGGTATAACCAATGAGCAGTTCTTC. This gives the protein CASSLESYKRGITNEQFF.